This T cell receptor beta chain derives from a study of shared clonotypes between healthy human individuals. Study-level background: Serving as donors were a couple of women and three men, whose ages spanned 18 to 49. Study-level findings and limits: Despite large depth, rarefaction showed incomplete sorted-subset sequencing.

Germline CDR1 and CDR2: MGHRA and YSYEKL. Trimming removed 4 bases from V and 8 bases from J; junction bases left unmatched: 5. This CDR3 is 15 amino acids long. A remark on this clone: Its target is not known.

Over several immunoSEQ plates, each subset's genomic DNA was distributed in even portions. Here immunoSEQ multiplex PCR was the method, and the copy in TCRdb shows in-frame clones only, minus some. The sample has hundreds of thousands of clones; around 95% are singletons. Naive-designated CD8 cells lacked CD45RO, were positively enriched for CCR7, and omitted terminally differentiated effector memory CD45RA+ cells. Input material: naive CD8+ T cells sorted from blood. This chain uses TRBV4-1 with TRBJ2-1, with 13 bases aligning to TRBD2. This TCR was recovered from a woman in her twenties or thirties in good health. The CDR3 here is CASSLGTSGTHEQFF. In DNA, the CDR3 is TGCGCCAGCAGCCTTGGGACTAGCGGGACACATGAGCAGTTCTTC.